The sequence of this T cell receptor (beta chain) was determined in a study of CXCR3-negative and CXCR3-positive naive CD8 T cells. Overall study findings and caveats: With surface CD5 comparable between naive subsets, TCR strength was estimated using properties derived from the TRB CDR3.

This CDR3 has 15 residues. CDR1 SGHNT and CDR2 YYREEE come from the germline V gene (reference sequence). UMI-labeled 5' RACE yielded the TRB cDNA libraries. TCRdb reprocessed the 5' RACE reads; each CDR3 protein has one entry and no DNA is given. The specimen's table records tens of thousands of distinct CDR3 sequences. On this clonotype: The antigen remains undetermined.

The source material was memory CD8+ T cells from blood. The gene calls are TRBV5-4 and TRBJ2-7; TCRdb names TRBD1, which stays unverified in the absence of DNA. The sequence derives from a human donor in good health. Some clones in this sample may be carry-over from other donors' samples. The CDR3: CASSFGAGVPNEQYF. The full variable domain, rest sourced from reference TRBV5-4 and TRBJ2-7, is ETGVTQSPTHLIKTRGQQVTLRCSSQSGHNTVSWYQQALGQGPQFIFQYYREEENGRGNFPPRFSGLQFPNYSSELNVNALELDDSALYLCASSFGAGVPNEQYFGPGTRLTVT.